This T cell receptor (beta chain) stems from a study of monozygotic twins with inflammatory bowel disease. General observations from the study: Support for a single strong signal or clonotype associated with IBD was absent.

Comments on this clonotype: As yet, its antigen is unknown.

Making each TCR library took approximately 3.5 ug of total RNA. cDNA was made in eight separate reactions per sample. Template switching added UMIs carrying a 6-nucleotide sample barcode. Following a re-call of the 5' RACE reads, TCRdb has one entry per CDR3 protein and lacks DNA. The listing contains approximately 100,000 distinct CDR3 sequences. The CDR3 runs 13 residues. The sequence derives from a human donor with ulcerative colitis or Crohn's disease, or a healthy co-twin of an affected twin (not recorded which). The rearrangement joins TRBV12-3 or TRBV12-4 to TRBJ2-1; no DNA is available, so the TRBD2 call from TCRdb remains unchecked. Source material: blood. CDR3 sequence reads: CASRTSPGYEQFF.